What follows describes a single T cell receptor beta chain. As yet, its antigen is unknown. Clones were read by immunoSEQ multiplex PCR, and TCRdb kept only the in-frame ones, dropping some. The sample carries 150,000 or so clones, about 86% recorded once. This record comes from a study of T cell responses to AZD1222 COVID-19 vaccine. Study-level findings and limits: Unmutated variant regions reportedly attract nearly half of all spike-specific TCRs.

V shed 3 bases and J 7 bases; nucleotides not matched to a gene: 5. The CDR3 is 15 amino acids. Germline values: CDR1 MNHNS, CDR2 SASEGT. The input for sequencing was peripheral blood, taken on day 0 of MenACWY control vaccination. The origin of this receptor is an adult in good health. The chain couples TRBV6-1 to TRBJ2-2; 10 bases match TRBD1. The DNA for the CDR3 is TGTGCCAGCAGTGATGACAGGGGGCGCGGCGGGGAGCTGTTTTTT. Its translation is CASSDDRGRGGELFF.